The rows below give T cell receptor beta chains drawn from one sample of a study of patients and donors after allogeneic stem cell transplantation. TCRdb reprocessed the RT-PCR reads via MiXCR and lists one record per CDR3 protein. The sample shows roughly 140,000 distinct CDR3 sequences, roughly two fifths of them seen only once. Sample: blood, either unsorted or a sorted T cell fraction (not recorded which). These receptors were taken from a human donor who was either an allogeneic HSCT recipient or a stem cell or donor lymphocyte infusion donor (not recorded which). It is not recorded whose cells these are; they may come from a transplant donor. Each CDR3 is given with its conserved first and last residue. The order of the fields is V gene, CDR3 length, clone size, J gene, D gene, CDR3 protein, CDR3 DNA. A D gene is named only where the DNA matches it firmly. Clone size is stated in some rows and not others, as once, few, many or a class when expanded.

V gene: TRBV11-2; CDR3 length: 16; clone size: -; J gene: TRBJ2-4; D gene: -; CDR3 protein: CASSFTPGLGKNIQYF; CDR3 DNA: TGTGCCAGCAGCTTCACCCCGGGCCTTGGCAAAAACATTCAGTACTTC
V gene: TRBV14; CDR3 length: 13; clone size: few; J gene: TRBJ1-2; D gene: -; CDR3 protein: CASSPRGREGYTF; CDR3 DNA: TGTGCCAGCAGCCCCCGGGGACGTGAGGGCTACACCTTC
V gene: TRBV4-3; CDR3 length: 16; clone size: few; J gene: TRBJ1-2; D gene: -; CDR3 protein: CASSQDRGRTNYGYTF; CDR3 DNA: TGCGCCAGCAGCCAAGATCGAGGCAGGACTAACTATGGCTACACCTTC
V gene: TRBV7-9; CDR3 length: 12; clone size: -; J gene: TRBJ2-3; D gene: -; CDR3 protein: CASSFGQDTQYF; CDR3 DNA: TGTGCCAGCAGCTTTGGCCAAGATACGCAGTATTTT
V gene: TRBV27; CDR3 length: 14; clone size: -; J gene: TRBJ1-5; D gene: -; CDR3 protein: CASKPGLSDQPQHF; CDR3 DNA: TGTGCCAGCAAGCCAGGTCTTTCGGATCAGCCCCAGCATTTT
V gene: TRBV5-6; CDR3 length: 13; clone size: -; J gene: TRBJ2-5; D gene: -; CDR3 protein: CASSSGAEETQYF; CDR3 DNA: TGTGCCAGCAGCTCCGGGGCCGAAGAGACCCAGTACTTC
V gene: TRBV4-3; CDR3 length: 17; clone size: -; J gene: TRBJ2-7; D gene: TRBD2; CDR3 protein: CASSQDKGLAGEYEQYF; CDR3 DNA: TGCGCCAGCAGCCAAGATAAGGGATTAGCGGGGGAGTACGAGCAGTACTTC
V gene: TRBV4-1; CDR3 length: 16; clone size: few; J gene: TRBJ1-1; D gene: -; CDR3 protein: CASSQAPGPGVPEAFF; CDR3 DNA: TGCGCCAGCAGCCAAGCTCCCGGGCCGGGGGTCCCTGAAGCTTTCTTT
V gene: TRBV7-2; CDR3 length: 11; clone size: -; J gene: TRBJ2-5; D gene: -; CDR3 protein: CASRRSETQYF; CDR3 DNA: TGTGCCAGCAGGAGATCAGAGACCCAGTACTTC
V gene: TRBV7-8; CDR3 length: 15; clone size: once; J gene: TRBJ2-4; D gene: TRBD1; CDR3 protein: CASSSRGDRGYIQYF; CDR3 DNA: TGTGCCAGCAGCTCCCGGGGGGACAGGGGATACATTCAGTACTTC
V gene: TRBV29-1; CDR3 length: 12; clone size: -; J gene: TRBJ1-2; D gene: -; CDR3 protein: CSGKTGQLGYTF; CDR3 DNA: TGCAGCGGTAAAACCGGACAGCTTGGCTACACCTTC
V gene: TRBV20-1; CDR3 length: 12; clone size: -; J gene: TRBJ2-1; D gene: -; CDR3 protein: CSHRGLRKEQFF; CDR3 DNA: TGCAGCCACCGGGGACTCAGAAAGGAGCAGTTCTTC
V gene: TRBV5-1; CDR3 length: 14; clone size: few; J gene: TRBJ1-2; D gene: -; CDR3 protein: CASSSSEGAYGYTF; CDR3 DNA: TGCGCCAGCAGCTCTTCCGAGGGCGCCTATGGCTACACCTTC
V gene: TRBV20-1; CDR3 length: 15; clone size: -; J gene: TRBJ1-6; D gene: TRBD1; CDR3 protein: CSAHRDSSYNSPLHF; CDR3 DNA: TGCAGTGCCCACCGGGACAGCTCCTATAATTCACCCCTCCACTTT
V gene: TRBV7-3; CDR3 length: 16; clone size: -; J gene: TRBJ2-1; D gene: -; CDR3 protein: CASSALGGPSYNEQFF; CDR3 DNA: TGTGCCAGCAGCGCGCTCGGGGGGCCCTCCTACAATGAGCAGTTCTTC
V gene: TRBV3-1; CDR3 length: 16; clone size: -; J gene: TRBJ1-2; D gene: -; CDR3 protein: CASSHFRQRSNYGYTF; CDR3 DNA: TGTGCCAGCAGCCATTTCCGACAGCGCTCTAACTATGGCTACACCTTC
V gene: TRBV7-8; CDR3 length: 15; clone size: -; J gene: TRBJ1-1; D gene: -; CDR3 protein: CASSLDSRANTEAFF; CDR3 DNA: TGTGCCAGCAGCTTAGATTCCAGGGCGAACACTGAAGCTTTCTTT
V gene: TRBV29-1; CDR3 length: 13; clone size: -; J gene: TRBJ2-1; D gene: -; CDR3 protein: CSVSPNRHNEQFF; CDR3 DNA: TGCAGCGTTTCCCCCAACAGGCACAATGAGCAGTTCTTC
V gene: TRBV20-1; CDR3 length: 12; clone size: few; J gene: TRBJ1-6; D gene: -; CDR3 protein: CSVRDFNSPLHF; CDR3 DNA: TGCAGCGTGAGAGACTTTAATTCACCCCTCCACTTT
V gene: TRBV6-5; CDR3 length: 16; clone size: -; J gene: TRBJ1-3; D gene: -; CDR3 protein: CASRPDGIYSGNTIYF; CDR3 DNA: TGTGCCAGCAGGCCGGACGGGATTTACTCTGGAAACACCATATATTTT
V gene: TRBV3-1; CDR3 length: 14; clone size: -; J gene: TRBJ2-1; D gene: -; CDR3 protein: CASSQAGTDNEQFF; CDR3 DNA: TGTGCCAGCAGCCAAGCGGGAACGGACAATGAGCAGTTCTTC
V gene: TRBV28; CDR3 length: 15; clone size: few; J gene: TRBJ2-5; D gene: -; CDR3 protein: CASSGDTPNQETQYF; CDR3 DNA: TGTGCCAGCAGTGGGGACACGCCAAACCAAGAGACCCAGTACTTC
V gene: TRBV7-9; CDR3 length: 14; clone size: many; J gene: TRBJ1-5; D gene: -; CDR3 protein: CASSLEGMLKPQHF; CDR3 DNA: TGTGCCAGCAGCTTAGAGGGCATGTTGAAGCCCCAGCATTTT
V gene: TRBV5-1; CDR3 length: 16; clone size: -; J gene: TRBJ1-6; D gene: -; CDR3 protein: CASSLAGSSYNSPLHF; CDR3 DNA: TGCGCCAGCAGCTTGGCAGGGAGCTCCTATAATTCACCCCTCCACTTT
V gene: TRBV27; CDR3 length: 15; clone size: -; J gene: TRBJ2-7; D gene: -; CDR3 protein: CASSSRAGMRYEQYF; CDR3 DNA: TGTGCCAGCAGTTCGAGGGCAGGAATGCGATACGAGCAGTACTTC
V gene: TRBV4-2; CDR3 length: 13; clone size: -; J gene: TRBJ2-1; D gene: -; CDR3 protein: CASSHSPLDEQFF; CDR3 DNA: TGTGCCAGCAGCCACTCTCCCCTAGATGAGCAGTTCTTC
V gene: TRBV29-1; CDR3 length: 13; clone size: -; J gene: TRBJ1-5; D gene: -; CDR3 protein: CSVELGTDQPQHF; CDR3 DNA: TGCAGCGTTGAACTGGGTACGGATCAGCCCCAGCATTTT
V gene: TRBV2; CDR3 length: 14; clone size: -; J gene: TRBJ2-5; D gene: TRBD2; CDR3 protein: CASSERGGQETQYF; CDR3 DNA: TGTGCCAGCAGCGAGCGGGGGGGCCAAGAGACCCAGTACTTC
V gene: TRBV12-3/TRBV12-4; CDR3 length: 14; clone size: -; J gene: TRBJ1-6; D gene: -; CDR3 protein: CASSFRAGLEPLHF; CDR3 DNA: TGTGCCAGCAGTTTTCGGGCAGGGCTGGAACCCCTCCACTTT
V gene: TRBV14; CDR3 length: 13; clone size: few; J gene: TRBJ1-2; D gene: -; CDR3 protein: CASSQARLLGYTF; CDR3 DNA: TGTGCCAGCAGCCAAGCCCGACTATTGGGCTACACCTTC
V gene: TRBV10-3; CDR3 length: 16; clone size: few; J gene: TRBJ1-1; D gene: -; CDR3 protein: CAISESKLLGDTEAFF; CDR3 DNA: TGTGCCATCAGTGAGTCGAAGCTCCTAGGGGACACTGAAGCTTTCTTT
V gene: TRBV20-1; CDR3 length: 14; clone size: few; J gene: TRBJ1-1; D gene: -; CDR3 protein: CSARDLHTNTEAFF; CDR3 DNA: TGCAGTGCTAGAGATTTGCATACGAACACTGAAGCTTTCTTT
V gene: TRBV4-2; CDR3 length: 14; clone size: few; J gene: TRBJ1-1; D gene: -; CDR3 protein: CASSPTTWNTEAFF; CDR3 DNA: TGTGCCAGCAGCCCAACAACCTGGAACACTGAAGCTTTCTTT
V gene: TRBV9; CDR3 length: 16; clone size: -; J gene: TRBJ2-3; D gene: -; CDR3 protein: CASTPQSRVVADTQYF; CDR3 DNA: TGTGCCAGCACCCCCCAATCTAGGGTGGTGGCAGATACGCAGTATTTT
V gene: TRBV9; CDR3 length: 16; clone size: -; J gene: TRBJ2-1; D gene: TRBD2; CDR3 protein: CASSPRTSGSYNEQFF; CDR3 DNA: TGTGCCAGCAGCCCAAGAACTAGCGGATCCTACAATGAGCAGTTCTTC
V gene: TRBV6-6; CDR3 length: 16; clone size: -; J gene: TRBJ1-5; D gene: -; CDR3 protein: CASSHPTGAGNQPQHF; CDR3 DNA: TGTGCCAGCAGTCACCCCACCGGGGCGGGCAATCAGCCCCAGCATTTT
V gene: TRBV5-1; CDR3 length: 12; clone size: -; J gene: TRBJ2-3; D gene: -; CDR3 protein: CASSLVEDTQYF; CDR3 DNA: TGCGCCAGCAGCTTGGTAGAGGATACGCAGTATTTT
V gene: TRBV12-3/TRBV12-4; CDR3 length: 16; clone size: -; J gene: TRBJ2-1; D gene: TRBD1; CDR3 protein: CASSPRQGISYNEQFF; CDR3 DNA: TGTGCCAGCAGTCCCCGACAGGGTATCTCCTACAATGAGCAGTTCTTC
V gene: TRBV15; CDR3 length: 13; clone size: -; J gene: TRBJ1-1; D gene: -; CDR3 protein: CAISRKGNTEAFF; CDR3 DNA: TGTGCCATCAGCAGGAAAGGGAACACTGAAGCTTTCTTT
V gene: TRBV29-1; CDR3 length: 13; clone size: few; J gene: TRBJ1-2; D gene: TRBD1; CDR3 protein: CSGDTGESYGYTF; CDR3 DNA: TGCAGCGGCGATACAGGGGAATCCTATGGCTACACCTTC
V gene: TRBV5-5; CDR3 length: 16; clone size: once; J gene: TRBJ2-2; D gene: TRBD2; CDR3 protein: CASSRRLAVNTGELFF; CDR3 DNA: TGTGCCAGCAGCCGTAGACTAGCGGTGAACACCGGGGAGCTGTTTTTT
V gene: TRBV24-1; CDR3 length: 13; clone size: -; J gene: TRBJ2-1; D gene: -; CDR3 protein: CATSVPARHEQFF; CDR3 DNA: TGTGCCACCAGTGTCCCCGCCCGGCATGAGCAGTTCTTC
V gene: TRBV3-1; CDR3 length: 14; clone size: -; J gene: TRBJ1-1; D gene: -; CDR3 protein: CASSQTEGGTEAFF; CDR3 DNA: TGTGCCAGCAGCCAAACAGAAGGGGGGACTGAAGCTTTCTTT
V gene: TRBV15; CDR3 length: 16; clone size: -; J gene: TRBJ1-1; D gene: -; CDR3 protein: CATSRSIQGLPTEAFF; CDR3 DNA: TGTGCCACCAGCAGGTCCATCCAGGGGTTGCCCACTGAAGCTTTCTTT
V gene: TRBV6-2/TRBV6-3; CDR3 length: 12; clone size: -; J gene: TRBJ1-5; D gene: -; CDR3 protein: CASRVPNQPQHF; CDR3 DNA: TGTGCCAGCAGGGTTCCAAATCAGCCCCAGCATTTT
V gene: TRBV7-8; CDR3 length: 17; clone size: few; J gene: TRBJ1-5; D gene: -; CDR3 protein: CASSPLVPLYSNQPQHF; CDR3 DNA: TGTGCCAGCAGCCCCCTAGTACCTCTCTATAGCAATCAGCCCCAGCATTTT
V gene: TRBV28; CDR3 length: 16; clone size: few; J gene: TRBJ1-6; D gene: TRBD1; CDR3 protein: CASITTGTGLVSPLHF; CDR3 DNA: TGTGCCAGCATCACAACCGGGACAGGGTTAGTCTCACCCCTCCACTTT
V gene: TRBV12-3/TRBV12-4; CDR3 length: 13; clone size: -; J gene: TRBJ1-2; D gene: -; CDR3 protein: CASSLTGQGGYTF; CDR3 DNA: TGTGCCAGCAGTTTAACGGGGCAGGGTGGCTACACCTTC
V gene: TRBV5-1; CDR3 length: 15; clone size: few; J gene: TRBJ1-4; D gene: -; CDR3 protein: CASSSGLPEDEKLFF; CDR3 DNA: TGCGCCAGCAGCTCGGGACTTCCTGAGGATGAAAAACTGTTTTTT
V gene: TRBV29-1; CDR3 length: 13; clone size: few; J gene: TRBJ2-5; D gene: -; CDR3 protein: CSVFEGAEETQYF; CDR3 DNA: TGCAGCGTCTTCGAAGGGGCGGAGGAGACCCAGTACTTC
V gene: TRBV7-3; CDR3 length: 13; clone size: few; J gene: TRBJ1-1; D gene: TRBD1; CDR3 protein: CASSATGHTEAFF; CDR3 DNA: TGTGCCAGCAGCGCGACAGGGCACACTGAAGCTTTCTTT
V gene: TRBV6-4; CDR3 length: 14; clone size: few; J gene: TRBJ1-6; D gene: -; CDR3 protein: CASSAELYNSPLHF; CDR3 DNA: TGTGCCAGCAGTGCTGAGTTGTATAATTCACCCCTCCACTTT